A selection of T cell receptor beta chains follows, all from one sample in a study of graft-versus-host responses after intestinal transplantation. Profiled with immunoSEQ multiplex PCR; TCRdb holds only in-frame clones, not every one. This table has roughly 7,800 clones, approximately 31% appearing once. Sequenced material: alloreactive CD4+ T cells from a mixed lymphocyte reaction culture, taken before intestinal transplant. The origin of the receptors is a human patient who received an intestinal transplant. Each CDR3 is given with its conserved first and last residue. D genes are given only for firm matches. Only part of the rows carry a size: once, few, many, or a class if the clone is expanded.

TRBJ1-2 TRBD1 TRBV2 - 14 TGTGCCAGCAGGGACAGGGAGGGTAACTATGGCTACACCTTC CASRDREGNYGYTF
TRBJ2-7 - TRBV7-9 few 14 TGTGCCAGCAGCTTGGCCGGGAACTCATACGAGCAGTACTTC CASSLAGNSYEQYF
TRBJ1-4 - TRBV28 - 14 TGTGCCAGCAGTTTAATCAGGGAGGGAGAAAAACTGTTTTTT CASSLIREGEKLFF
TRBJ2-7 - TRBV6-6 - 14 TGTGCCAGCAGTTACACCGGGAGAGAGGTCGAGCAGTACTTC CASSYTGREVEQYF
TRBJ2-5 TRBD2 TRBV5-1 - 14 TGCGCCAGCGGGAGCGGGGGGCAAAAAGAGACCCAGTACTTC CASGSGGQKETQYF
TRBJ1-2 - TRBV4-2 - 16 TGTGCCAGCAGCACCTTACATCAGGAAAATCTCTATGGCTACACCTTC CASSTLHQENLYGYTF
TRBJ1-5 - TRBV6-5 - 15 TGTGCCAGCACCCTTGACAGATATAGCAATCAGCCCCAGCATTTT CASTLDRYSNQPQHF
TRBJ1-3 - TRBV6-5 few 14 TGTGCCAGCAGTTCCCCGGGCTCTGGAAACACCATATATTTT CASSSPGSGNTIYF
TRBJ2-5 TRBD2 TRBV14 - 13 TGTGCCAGCGGGACTAGCGGGGTTGAGACCCAGTACTTC CASGTSGVETQYF
TRBJ1-1 - TRBV5-6 few 10 TGTGCCTGGAGTGACACTGAAGCTTTCTTT CAWSDTEAFF
TRBJ1-2 - TRBV18 - 16 TGTGCCAGCTCACGACTAACAGGGAACACTAACTATGGCTACACCTTC CASSRLTGNTNYGYTF
TRBJ1-6 - TRBV4-2 few 15 TGTGCCAGCAGCCAGCAGGCCCGGGGTAATTCACCCCTCCACTTT CASSQQARGNSPLHF
TRBJ2-7 - TRBV5-4 - 13 TGTGCCAGCAGCTTCCAGGGATTGTACGAGCAGTACTTC CASSFQGLYEQYF
TRBJ1-1 - TRBV28 - 12 TGTGCCAGCCTCATCCCGGGAACTGAAGCTTTCTTT CASLIPGTEAFF
TRBJ1-2 TRBD1 TRBV6-6 - 13 TGTGCCAGCAGTTACTGGACAGGGGACGGCTACACCTTC CASSYWTGDGYTF
TRBJ1-2 - TRBV18 once 15 TGTGCCAGCTCACCCGGTCGGGGGACTAACTATGGCTACACCTTC CASSPGRGTNYGYTF
TRBJ2-7 TRBD2 TRBV6-5 - 14 TGTGCCAGCAGTGTGCGGGGGGGAGTGGACGAGCAGTACTTC CASSVRGGVDEQYF
TRBJ2-1 TRBD2 TRBV2 - 18 TGTGCCAGCAGTGGAGGACTAGCGGGAGGGACAAGGGGCAATGAGCAGTTCTTC CASSGGLAGGTRGNEQFF
TRBJ2-2 TRBD1 TRBV19 few 15 TGTGCCAGTAGTAGGGACAGGCTTAACACCGGGGAGCTGTTTTTT CASSRDRLNTGELFF
TRBJ1-2 - TRBV11-2 - 13 TGTGCCAGCAGTCGCGACAGTAACTATGGCTACACCTTC CASSRDSNYGYTF
TRBJ1-6 - TRBV18 once 17 TGTGCCAGCTCACCAACCCAAGGAGGGACTACACGAGGGGCCCTCCACTTT CASSPTQGGTTRGALHF
TRBJ1-3 - TRBV18 few 17 TGTGCCAGCTCACCGTTGAATTTGGCATCCTCTGGAAACACCATATATTTT CASSPLNLASSGNTIYF